Shown below are 25 T cell receptor beta chains from a single sample sequenced in a study of beta chain features in type 1 diabetes. General study results and limits: In every one of the four CD4+ subsets, TCRB CDR3s were moderately but significantly shorter in Type 1 diabetes patients.

Expressed TCRB transcripts got sequenced, as all isolated RNA was reverse transcribed. The data were produced by immunoSEQ multiplex PCR, yet TCRdb's version contains in-frame clones alone and is incomplete. The data hold about 660,000 clones, with over 13% observed a single time. Antigens for these TCRs are unknown. Sequenced sample: naive CD4+ T cells from blood. The receptors derive from a man younger than 35 with type 1 diabetes.

The V call is TRBV4-2, the J call TRBJ2-7; 8 bases agree with TRBD2. The CDR3 is 16 amino acids. J gave up 2 bases and V 3 bases, and 9 bases lay outside the gene matches. Germline values: CDR1 LGHNA, CDR2 YNFKEQ. This CDR3 is CASSHQDSGGPYEQYF. The DNA of the CDR3 is TGTGCCAGCAGCCACCAAGACAGCGGGGGCCCCTACGAGCAGTACTTC.

A few counts support this clone. The chain uses TRBV18 and TRBJ1-1; TRBD1 aligns across 7 bases. CDR1 and CDR2 from the germline V gene are KGHSH and LQKENI. Trimming removed 5 bases from V and 3 bases from J; junction bases left unmatched: 6. This CDR3 contains 14 residues. The CDR3 sequence: CASSVTGSDTEAFF. The CDR3 coding sequence is TGTGCCAGCTCAGTGACAGGGTCGGACACTGAAGCTTTCTTT.

This clone was counted only a few times. The J gene is TRBJ1-4, the V gene TRBV7-9, with no clear D. The ends were cut back, 8 bases at V and 8 bases at J, with 21 bases in the middle. This CDR3 has 15 amino acids. Germline V lookup: CDR1 SEHNR, CDR2 FQNEAQ (reference sequence). The CDR3 spells CASQRAGSPGEKLFF. DNA for the CDR3: TGTGCCAGCCAACGGGCCGGGTCACCGGGGGAAAAACTGTTTTTT.

The chain combines TRBV7-3 with TRBJ1-1; the D is unclear. The germline gives CDR1 SGHTA, CDR2 FQGTGA. Between the trimmed V and J ends, which lost 5 bases and 1 base, there was a span of 2 bases. The CDR3 is made up of 11 amino acids. The chain's CDR3 is CASSRNTEAFF. The CDR3 nucleotides read TGTGCCAGCAGCCGGAACACTGAAGCTTTCTTT.

This clone has a handful of counts. The CDR3 sequence: CASSLSPGWNTGELFF. The CDR3 nucleotides are TGTGCCAGCAGCTTATCCCCCGGGTGGAACACCGGGGAGCTGTTTTTT. The gene calls are TRBV11-1 and TRBJ2-2, with D unresolved. CDR3 length: 16 amino acids. In germline, CDR1 is SGHAT, CDR2 FQDESV (reference sequence). Trimming removed 2 bases from V and 1 base from J, with 11 bases in between.

CDR3 sequence (DNA): TGTGCCAGCAGAGGGCCCAAAAACATTCAGTACTTC. Residues: CASRGPKNIQYF. V gene TRBV6-5 combines with J gene TRBJ2-4, with unresolved D. Trimming cost V 6 bases and J 2 bases, with 5 bases left between them. CDR1 MNHEY and CDR2 SVGAGI come from the germline V gene. The CDR3 sequence is 12 residues long.

This clone was seen more than once but under ten times. V usage is TRBV2 and J usage is TRBJ1-5, with a weak D call TRBD1 (5 bases). This CDR3 is built from 13 residues. Germline-derived CDR1 and CDR2 are SNHLY and FYNNEI. Deletions cut 1 base from V and 9 bases from J, with 10 bases between. CDR3 residues: CASSEVGDWPQHF. In nucleotides, the CDR3 is TGTGCCAGCAGTGAAGTGGGGGATTGGCCCCAGCATTTT.

This clone was observed a handful of times. The chain joins TRBV7-3 to TRBJ2-3, with 7 positions matching TRBD1. This CDR3 has 15 amino acids. Germline values: CDR1 SGHTA, CDR2 FQGTGA. V shed 5 bases and J 0 bases; nucleotides not matched to a gene: 5. CDR3 residues: CASSRGQPSTDTQYF. The CDR3 bases are TGTGCCAGCAGCCGGGGACAGCCTAGCACAGATACGCAGTATTTT.

The V gene is TRBV29-1, the J gene TRBJ2-2; 8 nucleotides match TRBD1. J was trimmed by 3 bases and V by 6 bases; bases with no gene match: 9. Germline V gives CDR1 SQVTM, CDR2 ANQGSEA. CDR3 length: 15 residues. The CDR3 sequence: CSVSHRGVDTGELFF. As DNA, the CDR3 is TGCAGCGTATCACACAGGGGGGTCGACACCGGGGAGCTGTTTTTT.

The table lists this clone with a few counts. The chain couples TRBV28 to TRBJ2-3; D unresolved. Trimming stripped 2 bases from V and 0 bases from J, with 18 bases between. The CDR3 length is 18 residues. The germline V gene has CDR1 MDHEN and CDR2 SYDVKM. The CDR3 sequence: CASSLRLLSPSSTDTQYF. The CDR3 DNA is TGTGCCAGCAGTTTAAGGCTCTTGAGCCCATCTAGCACAGATACGCAGTATTTT.

This rearrangement joins TRBV30 to TRBJ1-5, with D maybe TRBD1 (5 bases). Germline assignment: CDR1 GTSNPN and CDR2 SVGIG (reference sequence). This CDR3 comprises 16 residues. V lost 0 bases to trimming and J lost 1 base, with 13 bases between them. This chain's CDR3 is CAWSVGGGGSNQPQHF. The CDR3 DNA follows: TGTGCCTGGAGTGTAGGTGGGGGGGGAAGCAATCAGCCCCAGCATTTT.

This clone was observed a few times. The chain couples TRBV30 to TRBJ1-5, with a weak D call TRBD1 (6 bases). Germline CDR1 reads GTSNPN; CDR2 reads SVGIG (reference sequence). Trimming cost V 8 bases and J 1 base, with 12 bases left between them. This CDR3 spans 13 amino acids. Here the CDR3 reads CAGGPRSNQPQHF. In nucleotides, the CDR3 is TGTGCCGGGGGGCCTAGGAGCAATCAGCCCCAGCATTTT.

The chain carries TRBV19 and TRBJ2-1; no definite D call. This CDR3 has 12 residues. V lost 1 base, J lost 7 bases, and 5 bases lay in between. From germline, CDR1 is LNHDA and CDR2 SQIVND (reference sequence). The DNA for the CDR3 is TGTGCCAGTAGTATAGCCAGGAATGAGCAGTTCTTC. This codes for CASSIARNEQFF. Full variable domain (missing parts from reference TRBV19 and TRBJ2-1): DGGITQSPKYLFRKEGQNVTLSCEQNLNHDAMYWYRQDPGQGLRLIYYSQIVNDFQKGDIAEGYSVSREKKESFPLTVTSAQKNPTAFYLCASSIARNEQFFGPGTRLTVL.

V and J are TRBV5-1 and TRBJ2-1; D gene uncertain. Germline CDR1 SGHRS, CDR2 YFSETQ. The CDR3 length is 15 residues. With 6 bases removed from V and 4 bases from J, the gap between germline ends came to 17 bases. The CDR3 here is CASTASPDGYNEQFF. The CDR3 nucleotides read TGCGCCAGCACCGCTTCCCCGGACGGGTACAATGAGCAGTTCTTC.

The chain couples TRBV15 to TRBJ2-2, with 7 bases lining up with TRBD1. V lost 5 bases, J lost 1 base, and 7 bases stayed unmatched. CDR1 is LNHNV, CDR2 YYDKDF, per germline (reference sequence). The CDR3 consists of 16 residues. For the CDR3, the DNA is TGTGCCACCAGCGTGACGGGACAGATGAACACCGGGGAGCTGTTTTTT. Amino acids: CATSVTGQMNTGELFF.

This clone turned up a few times. The chain links TRBV4-2 to TRBJ2-7; D may be TRBD2 (5 bases). The germline gives CDR1 LGHNA, CDR2 YNFKEQ. Trimming took off 5 bases at V and 3 bases at J, with 14 bases between the two ends. The CDR3 runs to 14 residues. CDR3 nucleotide sequence: TGTGCCAGCAGCAAAGGAGGCGAAAACTACGAGCAGTACTTC. Translation gives CASSKGGENYEQYF.

This clone was picked up a small number of times. The chain has TRBV4-2 and TRBJ2-3; D gene uncertain. The CDR3 is 14 residues long. From germline, CDR1 is LGHNA and CDR2 YNFKEQ. V lost 4 bases and J lost 2, with 10 bases in between. As DNA, the CDR3 is TGTGCCAGCAGCCGCACTGGGGACACAGATACGCAGTATTTT. It yields the protein CASSRTGDTDTQYF.

V usage is TRBV28 and J usage is TRBJ2-4; either TRBD1 or TRBD2 may supply D (7 bases each). Germline loops: CDR1 MDHEN, CDR2 SYDVKM. V was trimmed by 4 bases and J by 7 bases, leaving 20 bases between them. CDR3 length: 16 residues. The CDR3 coding sequence is TGTGCCAGCAGTTCCCCAGCCAACAGGGGAGGGAACATTCAGTACTTC. It encodes CASSSPANRGGNIQYF.

V usage is TRBV9 and J usage is TRBJ1-2; a possible D gene is TRBD1 (5 bases). Trimming removed 7 bases at V and 0 bases at J, with 22 bases between. The CDR3 contains 17 residues. The germline V gene encodes CDR1 SGDLS and CDR2 YYNGEE. The CDR3 region has the DNA TGTGCCAGCTACGGGGCCGAGGGGCGACGGACTAACTATGGCTACACCTTC. Its protein product is CASYGAEGRRTNYGYTF.

With regard to this clone: Other DNA sequences in the same sample also yield this CDR3. The genes are TRBV9 and TRBJ2-2; D not certain. The CDR3 covers 13 residues. CDR1 and CDR2 from the germline V gene are SGDLS and YYNGEE. Trimming shortened V by 0 bases and J by 3 bases, and 3 bases separated the two germline ends. CDR3: CASSVVDTGELFF. The CDR3 region has the DNA TGTGCCAGCAGCGTAGTAGACACCGGGGAGCTGTTTTTT.

The CDR3 loop is CASHEGPGTQYF. The CDR3 coding sequence is TGTGCCAGCCACGAGGGGCCAGGTACGCAGTATTTT. The chain recombines TRBV2 with TRBJ2-3; the D gene could be TRBD1 or TRBD2 (5 bases each). The CDR3 covers 12 residues. The germline gives CDR1 SNHLY, CDR2 FYNNEI. V shed 8 bases and J shed 8 bases, with 14 bases lying between them.

This clone has only a few counts. The chain is built from TRBV29-1 and TRBJ1-2; D is perhaps TRBD1 (6 bases). Germline CDR1 SQVTM, CDR2 ANQGSEA. V was clipped by 4 bases and J by 4 bases, with 16 bases between them. The CDR3 sequence is 14 residues long. The CDR3 sequence is CSVAGGGDFYGYTF. CDR3 sequence (DNA): TGCAGCGTTGCCGGAGGGGGGGATTTCTATGGCTACACCTTC.

V is TRBV10-2 and J is TRBJ2-7; D not certain. The germline V gene encodes CDR1 WSHSY and CDR2 SAAADI. The CDR3 spans 15 residues. Deletions cut 4 bases from V and 1 base from J, with 14 bases between. The CDR3 loop reads CASSVFKTDSYEQYF. The CDR3 DNA reads as TGCGCCAGCAGTGTGTTTAAGACGGATTCCTACGAGCAGTACTTC.

This clone was observed a few times. The V gene is TRBV29-1, the J gene TRBJ2-1, with 8 bases identical to TRBD2. The CDR3 has 14 residues. Germline V gene sequence: CDR1 SQVTM, CDR2 ANQGSEA. Losses at the gene ends were 5 bases for V and 1 base for J; bases not matched to a gene: 4. The CDR3 sequence: CSVKSGSSYNEQFF. The CDR3 nucleotides are TGCAGCGTTAAAAGCGGGAGTTCCTACAATGAGCAGTTCTTC.

This clone was counted only a few times. This chain uses TRBV28 with TRBJ2-7; D unclear. The germline CDR1 and CDR2 sequences are MDHEN and SYDVKM. V lost 6 bases, J lost 1 base, and 19 bases lay in between. The CDR3 is made up of 16 amino acids. CDR3 region: CASSLPRHGVSYEQYF. CDR3 bases: TGTGCCAGCAGCCTCCCGCGGCATGGAGTATCCTACGAGCAGTACTTC.